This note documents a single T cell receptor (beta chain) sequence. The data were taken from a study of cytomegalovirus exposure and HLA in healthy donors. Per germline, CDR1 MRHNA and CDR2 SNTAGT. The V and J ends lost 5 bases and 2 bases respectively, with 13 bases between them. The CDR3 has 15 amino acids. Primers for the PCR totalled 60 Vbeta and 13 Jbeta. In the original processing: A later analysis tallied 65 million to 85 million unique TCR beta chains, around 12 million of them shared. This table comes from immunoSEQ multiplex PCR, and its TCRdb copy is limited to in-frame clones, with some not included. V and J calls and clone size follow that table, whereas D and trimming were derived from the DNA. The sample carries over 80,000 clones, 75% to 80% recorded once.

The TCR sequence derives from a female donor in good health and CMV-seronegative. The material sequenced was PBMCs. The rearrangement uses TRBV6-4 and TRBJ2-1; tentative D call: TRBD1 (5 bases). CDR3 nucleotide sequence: TGTGCCAGCAGTCAGGGCTCCTGGGCCTACAATGAGCAGTTCTTC. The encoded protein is CASSQGSWAYNEQFF.